One and the same sample provided the 12 T cell receptor beta chains below, sequenced in a study of T cells in Graves' hyperthyroidism and ophthalmopathy. Amplification of TCR beta CDR3 regions used RNA as the template. RT-PCR in the first round (using the HTBI primer set) targeted the TCR CDR3. TCRdb independently ran MiXCR on the multiplex PCR reads; one entry per CDR3 protein. This table has around 760,000 distinct CDR3 sequences, approximately 36% appearing once. The sequencing sample was made of blood. Receptors originate from a woman in her forties with Graves' hyperthyroidism.

This clonotype was recorded at least ten times. This chain connects TRBV7-2 to TRBJ1-6, with D unclear. Germline loops: CDR1 SGHTA, CDR2 FQGNSA. V lost 3 bases and J lost 3, with 9 bases in between. The length of the CDR3 is 15 residues. CDR3 region: CASSLKEIYNSPLHF. The CDR3 DNA follows: TGTGCCAGCAGCTTGAAGGAGATCTATAATTCACCCCTCCACTTT.

Only a few counts were recorded for this clonotype. This chain uses TRBV20-1 with TRBJ1-2; D gene unclear. The CDR3 sequence is 15 residues long. The germline gives CDR1 DFQATT, CDR2 SNEGSKA (reference sequence). The ends were cut back, 0 bases at V and 7 bases at J, with 18 bases in the middle. CDR3 sequence reads: CSARDEGFWGSGYTF. For the CDR3, the DNA is TGCAGTGCTAGAGATGAAGGATTTTGGGGAAGTGGCTACACCTTC.

This clonotype came up many times. This chain joins TRBV7-6 and TRBJ1-1; D is uncertain. Germline CDR1 SGHVS, CDR2 FNYEAQ. Trimming left V 5 bases short and J 11 bases short, with 12 bases between. This CDR3 has 11 residues. CDR3 residues: CASSPGVGAFF. CDR3 nucleotide sequence: TGTGCCAGCAGCCCGGGTGTCGGGGCTTTCTTT.

The CDR3 DNA follows: TGCGCCAGCAGCCAAGAAGTTAGCGGGGGACAAGAGACCCAGTACTTC. Its translation is CASSQEVSGGQETQYF. This chain uses TRBV5-1 with TRBJ2-5, with 9 bases matching TRBD2. Germline trimming cut 4 bases from V and 2 bases from J; bases unmatched to any gene: 9. The germline V gene encodes CDR1 SGHRS and CDR2 YFSETQ. The CDR3 totals 16 residues.

J is TRBJ1-2 and V is TRBV4-3; 7 bases map to TRBD1. Germline loops: CDR1 LGHNA, CDR2 YSLEER. The CDR3 has 17 residues. With V trimmed by 6 bases and J by 4 bases, 17 bases remained unmatched. The CDR3 nucleotides are TGCGCCAGCAGTCCAACCTATTCCGACAGGGCGATCTATGGCTACACCTTC. It codes for CASSPTYSDRAIYGYTF.

In its sample, this clonotype was seen many times. The chain's CDR3 is CASSRTGGSNEKLFF. The CDR3 nucleotides are TGTGCCAGCAGCCGGACAGGAGGGAGTAATGAAAAACTGTTTTTT. The V call is TRBV7-2, the J call TRBJ1-4; TRBD1 agrees at 7 bases. The CDR3 extends over 15 amino acids. With V trimmed by 5 bases and J by 4 bases, 7 bases remained unmatched. Per the germline V gene, CDR1 is SGHTA and CDR2 is FQGNSA.

This clonotype was counted a few times. The rearrangement links TRBV19 to TRBJ2-2; 7 nucleotides match TRBD2. The CDR3 consists of 15 residues. CDR1 and CDR2 from the germline V gene are LNHDA and SQIVND (reference sequence). V shed 7 bases, J shed 7 bases, and the junction held 12 bases outside the gene matches. In nucleotides, the CDR3 is TGTGCCAGTACCGATACCGGGACTATAGTCGGGGAGCTGTTTTTT. Its protein product is CASTDTGTIVGELFF.

Points on this clonotype: It may be a read error: a sequence one base away is much more abundant. The rearrangement links TRBV28 to TRBJ1-6; the D gene is possibly TRBD1 (5 bases). The length of the CDR3 is 13 residues. Trimming left V 7 bases short and J 11 bases short, with 15 bases between. Germline V gives CDR1 MDHEN, CDR2 SYDVKM. The CDR3 DNA sequence: TGTGCCAGCACGCGGGGGGTAGGTCCACCCCTCCACTTT. Its protein is CASTRGVGPPLHF. Variable domain in full (rest from reference TRBV28 and TRBJ1-6): DVKVTQSSRYLVKRTGEKVFLECVQDMDHENMFWYRQDPGLGLRLIYFSYDVKMKEKGDIPEGYSVSREKKERFSLILESASTNQTSMYLCASTRGVGPPLHFGNGTRLTVT.

With regard to this clonotype: At one end the junction does not follow the germline gene, possibly because of a read error. J is TRBJ2-7 and V is TRBV9, with 7 bases identical to TRBD2. The V gene's germline CDR1 is SGDLS and CDR2 YYNGEE. This CDR3 has 15 residues. The CDR3 sequence: CASSPDPGTTYAGDF. CDR3 sequence (DNA): TGTGCCAGCAGCCCGGATCCGGGGACTACCTACGCCGGGGACTTC. Combining the CDR3 with reference TRBV9 and TRBJ2-7 gives the whole variable domain DSGVTQTPKHLITATGQRVTLRCSPRSGDLSVYWYQQSLDQGLQFLIQYYNGEERAKGNILERFSAQQFPDLHSELNLSSLELGDSALYFCASSPDPGTTYAGDFGPGTRLTVT.

The rearrangement joins TRBV5-8 to TRBJ1-1; unclear D gene. Trimming pared 7 bases from V and 0 bases from J, leaving 16 bases between. Germline V gives CDR1 SGHTS, CDR2 YDEGEE. CDR3 length: 15 residues. CDR3 residues: CASGKNAALNTEAFF. The DNA of the CDR3 is TGTGCCAGCGGTAAGAACGCAGCCTTGAACACTGAAGCTTTCTTT.

This clonotype was picked up many times. Here the CDR3 reads CASSSWGGITGELFF. The CDR3 nucleotides are TGTGCCAGCAGCTCATGGGGAGGGATTACCGGGGAGCTGTTTTTT. The gene calls are TRBV7-2 and TRBJ2-2; 7 bases line up with TRBD2. Germline V CDR1 and CDR2: SGHTA, FQGNSA. The length of the CDR3 is 15 residues. Trimming took 4 bases from V and 5 from J; bases not matched to a gene: 7. Full variable domain (missing parts from reference TRBV7-2 and TRBJ2-2): GAGVSQSPSNKVTEKGKDVELRCDPISGHTALYWYRQSLGQGLEFLIYFQGNSAPDKSGLPSDRFSAERTGGSVSTLTIQRTQQEDSAVYLCASSSWGGITGELFFGEGSRLTVL.

This clonotype was picked up many times. This chain joins TRBV4-3 and TRBJ1-6; D remains unclear. In germline, CDR1 is LGHNA, CDR2 YSLEER. The germline V and J ends were trimmed by 0 bases and 10 bases, with 19 bases remaining between them. This CDR3 is built from 17 residues. The DNA for the CDR3 is TGCGCCAGCAGCCAAGACTTCGTCAGCCCACCCTTCTCACCCCTCCACTTT. Residues: CASSQDFVSPPFSPLHF.